A single sample gave rise to the 25 T cell receptor beta chains below, sequenced in a study of shared clonotypes between healthy human individuals (dated by TCRdb to 2020 to 2021). Preparation of the library involved the immunoSEQ multiplex PCR assay. TCRdb took over this immuneACCESS table, retaining in-frame rearrangements with V and J assigned. Such tables are incomplete; in checked studies, under half of the missing clones stem from an unresolved V gene, and the remainder is unexplained. Across this sample there are about 2.4 million clones, with 90% to 95% seen only once. Jointly, the top ten make up roughly 0.15% of the sample. The sequencing sample was made of naive CD4+ T cells sorted from blood. In light of the paper, this sample's cell subset or site label describes: CD45RA+ positively selected. These receptors were obtained from a man younger than 35 in good health.

This rearrangement joins TRBV5-1 to TRBJ2-3, with D uncertain. The ends were cut back, 4 bases at V and 5 bases at J, with 11 bases in the middle. The CDR3 loop spans 13 amino acids. Germline loops: CDR1 SGHRS, CDR2 YFSETQ. The CDR3 DNA follows: TGCGCCAGCAGCCGGGCTTACGGAGATACGCAGTATTTT. Its protein product is CASSRAYGDTQYF.

The chain couples TRBV5-1 to TRBJ2-3; D is unclear. Germline assignment: CDR1 SGHRS and CDR2 YFSETQ. There are 14 residues in the CDR3. V gave up 3 bases and J gave up 4 bases, with 12 bases separating them. In DNA form, the CDR3 reads TGCGCCAGCAGCTCTACAGCCAACCCAGATACGCAGTATTTT. Translation gives CASSSTANPDTQYF.

This clone came up once. The chain links TRBV6-6 to TRBJ1-3; no clear D. V was pared by 10 bases and J by 0 bases, with 13 bases between. CDR3 size: 14 residues. In germline, CDR1 is MNHNY, CDR2 SVGAGI (reference sequence). CDR3 region: CATHEVPSGNTIYF. The CDR3 DNA reads as TGTGCCACCCACGAGGTTCCCTCTGGAAACACCATATATTTT.

The rearrangement links TRBV5-4 to TRBJ2-2; D is uncertain. Germline lookup yields CDR1 SGHNT and CDR2 YYREEE (reference sequence). The CDR3 is made up of 14 amino acids. Trimming stripped 4 bases from V and 0 bases from J, with 7 bases between. The CDR3 protein is CASSRATNTGELFF. The CDR3 DNA is TGTGCCAGCAGCAGGGCCACGAACACCGGGGAGCTGTTTTTT.

The chain carries TRBV6-1 and TRBJ2-5; no clear D gene. The V gene lost 1 base and the J gene lost 8 bases, with 14 bases spanning the gap. The CDR3 runs 14 residues. Germline-derived CDR1 and CDR2 are MNHNS and SASEGT. In nucleotides, the CDR3 is TGTGCCAGCAGTGAAGAGAATCGTGTTCTAACCCAGTACTTC. The encoded protein is CASSEENRVLTQYF.

The chain joins TRBV6-6 to TRBJ2-2; D not resolved. This CDR3 has 15 residues. Germline V gene lookup returns CDR1 MNHNY and CDR2 SVGAGI (reference sequence). Trimming left V 6 bases short and J 0 bases short, with 11 bases between. CDR3 nucleotide sequence: TGTGCCAGCAGCATGGTGACCGCGAACACCGGGGAGCTGTTTTTT. This translates into CASSMVTANTGELFF.

The chain recombines TRBV4-1 with TRBJ2-3; 7 positions match TRBD2. Germline V gene lookup returns CDR1 MGHRA and CDR2 YSYEKL. The CDR3 consists of 19 residues. The V gene end was trimmed by 0 bases and the J gene end by 4 bases; junction bases not matched to a gene: 16. The CDR3 here is CASSQEGPTGGNGADTQYF. The CDR3 DNA reads TGCGCCAGCAGCCAAGAGGGTCCAACCGGGGGGAACGGCGCAGATACGCAGTATTTT.

The chain uses TRBV10-2 and TRBJ2-1; D is possibly TRBD2 (7 bases). V lost 2 bases and J 0 bases, leaving 14 bases between the germline ends. The CDR3 length is 17 residues. CDR1 and CDR2 (germline): WSHSY, SAAADI. CDR3: CASSETQGTNSYNEQFF. The CDR3 DNA is TGCGCCAGCAGTGAGACTCAGGGGACTAACTCCTACAATGAGCAGTTCTTC.

CDR3 coding DNA: TGTGCTAGTGGTTTGGTACAGGGGGTTTCGATTGGGGAGACCCAGTACTTC. It translates to CASGLVQGVSIGETQYF. The chain couples TRBV12-5 to TRBJ2-5; 8 bases are a match to TRBD1. Unmatched junction bases numbered 11, after V lost 0 bases and J lost 5 bases. CDR1 and CDR2 from the germline V gene are LGHNT and FRNRAP. This CDR3 spans 17 amino acids.

This chain links TRBV7-6 with TRBJ2-3; 10 bases align to TRBD2. The CDR3 length is 17 residues. CDR1 and CDR2 (germline): SGHVS, FNYEAQ. J was trimmed by 4 bases and V by 0 bases; bases with no gene match: 7. This CDR3 reads CASSLAERGGIADTQYF. CDR3 nucleotide sequence: TGTGCCAGCAGCTTAGCAGAGCGGGGGGGCATCGCAGATACGCAGTATTTT.

This chain links TRBV19 with TRBJ2-2; 8 positions agree with TRBD2. The V gene's germline CDR1 is LNHDA and CDR2 SQIVND (reference sequence). After removal of 6 bases from V and 3 bases from J, the junction contained 9 bases not matched to a gene. This CDR3 is 16 amino acids long. CDR3 nucleotide sequence: TGTGCCAGTAGCACCAAGGGACTAGGGTACACCGGGGAGCTGTTTTTT. This encodes CASSTKGLGYTGELFF.

The chain is built from TRBV5-1 and TRBJ2-3; 10 nucleotides match TRBD1. This CDR3 region has 15 residues. Germline trimming cut 2 bases from V and 3 bases from J; bases unmatched to any gene: 3. The germline V gene encodes CDR1 SGHRS and CDR2 YFSETQ. The CDR3 sequence: CASSFSDRGTDTQYF. In nucleotides, the CDR3 is TGCGCCAGCAGCTTCTCGGACAGGGGGACAGATACGCAGTATTTT.

The chain links TRBV10-2 to TRBJ2-5; 7 bases are a match to TRBD1. The germline CDR1 and CDR2 sequences are WSHSY and SAAADI. V trimming: 6 bases; J trimming: 2 bases; junction bases outside the gene matches: 9. The CDR3 runs to 15 residues. The chain's CDR3 is CASRSDRAIQETQYF. As DNA, the CDR3 is TGCGCCAGCAGATCAGACAGGGCTATTCAAGAGACCCAGTACTTC.

Concerning this clone: The same CDR3 arises from other DNA sequences in this sample as well. The chain carries TRBV7-8 and TRBJ1-1; D call uncertain. Trimming left V 5 bases short and J 1 base short, with 8 bases between. CDR1 and CDR2 from the germline V gene are SGHVS and FQNEAQ. The CDR3 is 13 amino acids. CDR3 sequence reads: CASSRTGNTEAFF. The CDR3 DNA reads TGTGCCAGCAGCCGAACTGGGAACACTGAAGCTTTCTTT.

This clone was seen once. The chain links TRBV4-1 to TRBJ2-2; TRBD1 aligns across 12 bases. The germline CDR1 and CDR2 sequences are MGHRA and YSYEKL. The CDR3 runs 15 residues. The junction had 4 bases not matched to a gene; V was cut back by 5 bases and J by 6 bases. CDR3 DNA sequence: TGCGCCAGCAGCACGGGACAGGGGGCCTCCGGGGAGCTGTTTTTT. This encodes CASSTGQGASGELFF.

The rearrangement links TRBV18 to TRBJ2-3; tentatively, D is TRBD2 (5 bases). The ends were cut back, 6 bases at V and 3 bases at J, with 10 bases in the middle. The CDR3 consists of 13 residues. Germline V gene sequence: CDR1 KGHSH, CDR2 LQKENI. DNA for the CDR3: TGTGCCAGCTCTGCCGCGGGTACAGATACGCAGTATTTT. Translated: CASSAAGTDTQYF.

The J gene is TRBJ2-2, the V gene TRBV29-1; D call uncertain. Looked up from germline, CDR1 is SQVTM and CDR2 is ANQGSEA. This CDR3 comprises 12 residues. V lost 4 bases and J lost 5, with 8 bases in between. This chain's CDR3 is CSVGSRTGELFF. The CDR3 DNA follows: TGCAGCGTTGGATCCCGGACCGGGGAGCTGTTTTTT.

This chain joins TRBV21-1 and TRBJ1-6. TRBV21-1 is flagged as a pseudogene. This CDR3 is built from 14 residues. The CDR3 spells CASSRKGPNSPLHF. Written as DNA, the CDR3 is TGTGCCAGCAGCAGGAAGGGTCCCAATTCACCCCTCCACTTT.

This clone was seen only once. J is TRBJ2-3 and V is TRBV7-2, with TRBD2 as a possible D gene (6 bases). From germline, CDR1 is SGHTA and CDR2 FQGNSA. This CDR3 is 15 amino acids long. The ends were cut back, 5 bases at V and 1 base at J, with 13 bases in the middle. This CDR3 is CASSVRRAGTDTQYF. Written as DNA, the CDR3 is TGTGCCAGCAGCGTGAGGAGGGCCGGCACAGATACGCAGTATTTT.

V usage is TRBV7-2 and J usage is TRBJ2-5, with TRBD1 matching over 9 bases. V dropped 5 bases and J dropped 4; count of bases not matched to a gene: 11. Per the germline V gene, CDR1 is SGHTA and CDR2 is FQGNSA. This CDR3 has 16 amino acids. CDR3 residues: CASSIVGTGTIETQYF. CDR3 DNA: TGTGCCAGCAGCATTGTGGGGACAGGGACGATAGAGACCCAGTACTTC.

As DNA, the CDR3 is TGTGCCAGCAGTGATAGGGGGCAGAACACTGAAGCTTTCTTT. Amino acids: CASSDRGQNTEAFF. The chain combines TRBV6-1 with TRBJ1-1; 7 bases are shared with TRBD1. The CDR3 runs to 14 residues. With 3 bases clipped from V and 1 base from J, the junction kept 2 bases outside the gene matches. Germline V gene sequence: CDR1 MNHNS, CDR2 SASEGT.

This clone was seen once. CDR3 in amino acids: CASFSIPNYGYTF. Written as DNA, the CDR3 is TGTGCCAGTTTCAGTATCCCTAACTATGGCTACACCTTC. J is TRBJ1-2 and V is TRBV28; D is uncertain. Trimming shortened V by 9 bases and J by 0 bases, and 11 bases separated the two germline ends. CDR3 size: 13 residues. Germline lookup yields CDR1 MDHEN and CDR2 SYDVKM.

The chain has TRBV6-6 and TRBJ1-2; D ambiguous. V gave up 6 bases and J gave up 6 bases, with 17 bases separating them. The CDR3 has 14 amino acids. Germline loops: CDR1 MNHNY, CDR2 SVGAGI (reference sequence). CDR3 amino acids: CASSRDRRRNGYTF. CDR3 nucleotides: TGTGCCAGCAGCCGCGATCGGCGGCGGAATGGCTACACCTTC.

The chain has TRBV6-5 and TRBJ1-1; D possibly corresponds to TRBD1 (6 bases). This CDR3 region has 14 residues. V was cut by 6 bases and J by 6 bases, with 17 bases left in between. The germline V gene encodes CDR1 MNHEY and CDR2 SVGAGI. CDR3 loop: CASSLQGSSSEAFF. Here the CDR3 DNA reads TGTGCCAGCAGCTTACAGGGTTCGAGCTCTGAAGCTTTCTTT.

The J gene is TRBJ2-5, the V gene TRBV7-2; TRBD2 might be the D (5 bases). CDR1 and CDR2 (germline): SGHTA, FQGNSA. The CDR3 is made up of 14 amino acids. V lost 4 bases and J 2 bases, leaving 11 bases between the germline ends. The CDR3 DNA reads as TGTGCCAGCAGCTCGGGGTGGGTGCAAGAGACCCAGTACTTC. Translating gives CASSSGWVQETQYF.